This TCR beta chain was captured in a study of T cell changes during pregnancy in multiple sclerosis (dated by TCRdb to between 2018 and 2021). A note on the overall study: The study looked at changes in the T cell repertoire across pregnancy in women with multiple sclerosis.

The library came from the immunoSEQ multiplex PCR assay. The table was pulled from immuneACCESS by TCRdb, which kept in-frame rearrangements only. Such tables lose some clones; where checked, under half of the loss comes from unresolved V genes, and the rest has no known cause. The sample table records 25,000 to 40,000 clones; 89% of these occur just once. The ten most abundant clones make up approximately 6.6% of the sample. About this clone: It has no known antigen specificity. Base qualities were left out, and no much larger clone turns up one base away.

The receptor's source is a female donor with multiple sclerosis, enrolled in a pregnancy study. The source material was CD8+ T cells from peripheral blood mononuclear cells, sampled in the second trimester of pregnancy.

The CDR3 region reads CASSFYGVGSYNEQFF. The sequenced DNA: TGTGCCAGCAGCTTTTACGGGGTCGGTAGCTACAATGAGCAGTTCTTC. The rearranged chain carries TRBV7-9 and TRBJ2-1; matching of 5 bases hints at TRBD2 as the D gene. CDR3 length: 16 amino acids, cysteine to phenylalanine. Only the CDR3 DNA is retained, 48 bases long and in frame from the first base. Trimming at the junction amounts to 3 bases on V and 3 bases on J, and the germline ends lie 15 bases apart. Sequences SEHNR (CDR1) and FQNEAQ (CDR2) are obtained from the germline V gene (reference sequence).